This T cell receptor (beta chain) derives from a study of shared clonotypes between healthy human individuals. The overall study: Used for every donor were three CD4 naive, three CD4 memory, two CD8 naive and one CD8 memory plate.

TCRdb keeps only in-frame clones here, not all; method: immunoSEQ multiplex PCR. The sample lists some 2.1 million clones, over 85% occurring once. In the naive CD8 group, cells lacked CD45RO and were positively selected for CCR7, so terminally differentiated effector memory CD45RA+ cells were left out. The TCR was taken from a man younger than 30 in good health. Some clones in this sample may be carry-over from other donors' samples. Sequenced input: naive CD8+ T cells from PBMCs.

CDR3: CASSLVAGVDTGELFF. CDR3 sequence (DNA): TGTGCCAGCAGCTTAGTAGCGGGAGTGGACACCGGGGAGCTGTTTTTT. V is TRBV7-2 and J is TRBJ2-2; 9 bases line up with TRBD2. Trimming at V came to 1 base and at J to 3 bases, leaving 3 bases not matched to a gene. There are 16 residues in the CDR3. CDR1 and CDR2 (germline): SGHTA, FQGNSA.